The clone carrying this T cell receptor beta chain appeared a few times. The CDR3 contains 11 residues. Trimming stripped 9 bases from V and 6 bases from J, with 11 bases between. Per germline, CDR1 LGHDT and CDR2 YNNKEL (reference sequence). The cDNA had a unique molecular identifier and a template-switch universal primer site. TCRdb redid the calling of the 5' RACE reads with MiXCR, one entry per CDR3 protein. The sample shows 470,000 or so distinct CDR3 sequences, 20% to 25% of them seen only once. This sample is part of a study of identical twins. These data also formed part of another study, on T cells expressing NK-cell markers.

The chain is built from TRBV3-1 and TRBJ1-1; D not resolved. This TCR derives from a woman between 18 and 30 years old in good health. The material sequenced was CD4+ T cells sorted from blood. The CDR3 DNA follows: TGTGCCAGTGGGAGGGTACCTGAAGCTTTCTTT. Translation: CASGRVPEAFF. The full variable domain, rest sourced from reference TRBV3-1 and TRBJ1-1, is DTAVSQTPKYLVTQMGNDKSIKCEQNLGHDTMYWYKQDSKKFLKIMFSYNNKELIINETVPNRFSPKSPDKAHLNLHINSLELGDSAVYFCASGRVPEAFFGQGTRLTVV.